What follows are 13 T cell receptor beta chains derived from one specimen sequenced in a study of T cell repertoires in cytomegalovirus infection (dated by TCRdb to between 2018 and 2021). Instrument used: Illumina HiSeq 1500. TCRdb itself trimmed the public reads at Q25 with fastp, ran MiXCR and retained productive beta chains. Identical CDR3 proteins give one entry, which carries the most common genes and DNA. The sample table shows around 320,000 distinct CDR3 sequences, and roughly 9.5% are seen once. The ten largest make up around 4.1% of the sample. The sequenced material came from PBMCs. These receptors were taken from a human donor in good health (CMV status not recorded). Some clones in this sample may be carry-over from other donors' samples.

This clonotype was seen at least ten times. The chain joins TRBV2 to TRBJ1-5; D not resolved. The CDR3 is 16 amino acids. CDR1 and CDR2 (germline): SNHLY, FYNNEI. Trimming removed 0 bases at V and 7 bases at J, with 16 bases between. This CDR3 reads CASSEALGSGRQPQHF. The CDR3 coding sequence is TGTGCCAGCAGTGAAGCGCTTGGCTCAGGTAGGCAGCCCCAGCATTTT.

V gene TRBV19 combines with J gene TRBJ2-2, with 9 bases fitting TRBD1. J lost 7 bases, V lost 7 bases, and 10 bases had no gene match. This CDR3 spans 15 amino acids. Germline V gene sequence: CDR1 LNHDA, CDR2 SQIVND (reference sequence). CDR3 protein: CASNSNRGLNGELFF. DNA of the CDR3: TGTGCCAGTAATTCAAACAGGGGGCTCAACGGGGAGCTGTTTTTT.

CDR3 region: CATSLTQGGYSNQPQHF. The CDR3 DNA follows: TGTGCCACCAGCCTAACCCAGGGGGGATATAGCAATCAGCCCCAGCATTTT. The chain employs TRBV15 and TRBJ1-5; 7 positions match TRBD1. Germline CDR1 and CDR2: LNHNV and YYDKDF (reference sequence). V lost 5 bases, J lost 0 bases, and 10 bases stayed unmatched. The CDR3 spans 17 residues. Filled out from reference TRBV15 and TRBJ1-5, the complete variable domain reads DAMVIQNPRYQVTQFGKPVTLSCSQTLNHNVMYWYQQKSSQAPKLLFHYYDKDFNNEADTPDNFQSRRPNTSFCFLDIRSPGLGDTAMYLCATSLTQGGYSNQPQHFGDGTRLSIL.

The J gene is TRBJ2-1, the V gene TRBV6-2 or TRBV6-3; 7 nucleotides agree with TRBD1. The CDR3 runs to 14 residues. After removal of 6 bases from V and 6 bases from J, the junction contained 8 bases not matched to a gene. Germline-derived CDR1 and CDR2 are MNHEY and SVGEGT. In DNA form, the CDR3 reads TGTGCCAGCAGACGAACAGGGGCGGGCAATGAGCAGTTCTTC. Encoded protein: CASRRTGAGNEQFF.

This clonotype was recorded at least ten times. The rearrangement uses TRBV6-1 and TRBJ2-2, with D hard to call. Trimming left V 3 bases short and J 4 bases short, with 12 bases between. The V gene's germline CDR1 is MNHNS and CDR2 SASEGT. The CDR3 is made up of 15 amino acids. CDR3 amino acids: CASSDRPGGTGELFF. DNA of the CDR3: TGTGCCAGCAGTGATAGACCTGGCGGCACCGGGGAGCTGTTTTTT.

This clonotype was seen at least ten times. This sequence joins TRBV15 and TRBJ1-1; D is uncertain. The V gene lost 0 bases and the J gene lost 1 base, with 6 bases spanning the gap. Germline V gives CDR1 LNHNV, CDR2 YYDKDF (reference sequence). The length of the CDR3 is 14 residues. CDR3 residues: CATSREYQNTEAFF. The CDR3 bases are TGTGCCACCAGCAGAGAATACCAGAACACTGAAGCTTTCTTT.

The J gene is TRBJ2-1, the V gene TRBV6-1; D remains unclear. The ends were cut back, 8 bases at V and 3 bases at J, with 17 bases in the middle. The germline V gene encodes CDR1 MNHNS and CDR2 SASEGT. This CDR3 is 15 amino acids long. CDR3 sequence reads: CASGPLSVNYNEQFF. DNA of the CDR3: TGTGCCAGCGGCCCTCTATCGGTTAACTACAATGAGCAGTTCTTC.

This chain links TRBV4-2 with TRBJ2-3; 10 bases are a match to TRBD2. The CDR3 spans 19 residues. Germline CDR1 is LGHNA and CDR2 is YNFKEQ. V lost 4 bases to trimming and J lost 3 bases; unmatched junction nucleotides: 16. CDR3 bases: TGTGCCAGCAGCCGAGTGACCCCCTCAGCGGGGGGGGGAACAGATACGCAGTATTTT. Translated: CASSRVTPSAGGGTDTQYF.

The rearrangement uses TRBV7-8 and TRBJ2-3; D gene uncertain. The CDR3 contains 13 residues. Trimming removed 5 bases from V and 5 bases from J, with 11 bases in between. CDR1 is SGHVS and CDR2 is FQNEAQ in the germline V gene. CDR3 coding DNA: TGTGCCAGCAGCCCCACTCTAGGAGATACGCAGTATTTT. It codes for CASSPTLGDTQYF.

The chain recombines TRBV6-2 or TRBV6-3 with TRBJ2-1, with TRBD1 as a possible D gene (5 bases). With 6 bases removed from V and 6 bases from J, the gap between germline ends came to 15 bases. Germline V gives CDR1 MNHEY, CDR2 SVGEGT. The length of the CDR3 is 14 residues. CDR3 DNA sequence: TGTGCCAGCAGCTACCTCTGGGGCATCAATGAGCAGTTCTTC. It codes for CASSYLWGINEQFF.

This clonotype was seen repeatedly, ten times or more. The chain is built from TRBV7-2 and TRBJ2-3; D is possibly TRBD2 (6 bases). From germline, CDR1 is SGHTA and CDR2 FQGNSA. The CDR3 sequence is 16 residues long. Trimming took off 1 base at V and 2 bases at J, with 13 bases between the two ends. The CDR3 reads CASSLVGGVPTDTQYF. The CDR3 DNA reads TGTGCCAGCAGCTTAGTGGGCGGGGTACCCACAGATACGCAGTATTTT. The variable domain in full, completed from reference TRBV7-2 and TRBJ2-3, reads GAGVSQSPSNKVTEKGKDVELRCDPISGHTALYWYRQSLGQGLEFLIYFQGNSAPDKSGLPSDRFSAERTGGSVSTLTIQRTQQEDSAVYLCASSLVGGVPTDTQYFGPGTRLTVL.

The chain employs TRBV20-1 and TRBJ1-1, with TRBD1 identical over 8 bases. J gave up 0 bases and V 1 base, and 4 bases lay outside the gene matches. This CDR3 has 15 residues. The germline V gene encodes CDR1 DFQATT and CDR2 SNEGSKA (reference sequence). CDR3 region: CSARAGQVMNTEAFF. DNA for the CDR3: TGCAGTGCTAGAGCGGGACAGGTCATGAACACTGAAGCTTTCTTT.

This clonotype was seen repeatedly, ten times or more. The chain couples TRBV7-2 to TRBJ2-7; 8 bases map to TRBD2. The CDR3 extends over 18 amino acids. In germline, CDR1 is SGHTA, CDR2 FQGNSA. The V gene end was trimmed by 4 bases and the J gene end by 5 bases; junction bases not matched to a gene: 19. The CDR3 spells CASSSPGAGGALRDEQYF. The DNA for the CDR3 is TGTGCCAGCAGCTCCCCCGGTGCGGGGGGCGCCCTTCGGGACGAGCAGTACTTC.